The clone carrying this T cell receptor beta chain was observed a handful of times. Only in-frame clones appear in the TCRdb table, and some are missing; sequencing was by immunoSEQ multiplex PCR. Of 65,000 to 95,000 clones listed, 84% are singletons. The data are from a study of blood T cell repertoires in COVID-19. V lost 5 bases to trimming and J lost 9 bases; unmatched junction nucleotides: 10. Germline loops: CDR1 LGHDT, CDR2 YNNKEL (reference sequence). CDR3 length equals 15 residues. This chain uses TRBV3-1 (or the pseudogene TRBV3-2) with TRBJ1-6, with 7 bases aligning to TRBD1. The specimen sequenced was peripheral blood. This receptor was obtained from a woman aged 50 to 60 with acute or convalescent COVID-19. The CDR3 DNA is TGTGCCAGCAGCACCCGTGACAGGGACGGTTCACCCCTCCACTTT. Translated, it gives CASSTRDRDGSPLHF.